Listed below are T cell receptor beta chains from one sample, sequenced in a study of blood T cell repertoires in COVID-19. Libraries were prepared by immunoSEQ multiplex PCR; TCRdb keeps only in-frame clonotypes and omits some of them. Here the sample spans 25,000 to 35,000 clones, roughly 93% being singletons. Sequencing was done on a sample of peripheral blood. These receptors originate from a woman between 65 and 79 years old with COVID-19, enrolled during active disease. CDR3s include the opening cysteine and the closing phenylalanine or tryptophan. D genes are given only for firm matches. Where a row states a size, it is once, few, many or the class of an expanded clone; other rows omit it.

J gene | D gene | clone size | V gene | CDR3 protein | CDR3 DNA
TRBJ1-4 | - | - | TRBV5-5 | CASSFGGGTNEKLFF | TGTGCCAGCAGCTTCGGCGGGGGAACTAATGAAAAACTGTTTTTT
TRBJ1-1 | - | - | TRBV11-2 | CASSLGQNTEAFF | TGTGCCAGCAGCTTAGGTCAGAACACTGAAGCTTTCTTT
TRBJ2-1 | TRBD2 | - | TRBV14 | CASTVGGSSYNEQFF | TGTGCCAGCACTGTGGGAGGGAGCTCCTACAATGAGCAGTTCTTC
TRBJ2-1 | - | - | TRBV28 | CASRRSGGSYNEQFF | TGTGCCAGCCGGCGGAGCGGAGGCTCCTACAATGAGCAGTTCTTC
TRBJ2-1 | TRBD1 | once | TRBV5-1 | CASRDLGGAPYNEQFF | TGCGCCAGCAGGGACCTAGGGGGCGCACCCTACAATGAGCAGTTCTTC
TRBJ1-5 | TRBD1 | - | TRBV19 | CASSWTGSYSNQPQHF | TGTGCCAGTAGTTGGACAGGCTCATATAGCAATCAGCCCCAGCATTTT
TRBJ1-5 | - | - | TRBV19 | CASSISGGDHQPQHF | TGTGCCAGTAGTATATCAGGAGGGGACCATCAGCCCCAGCATTTT
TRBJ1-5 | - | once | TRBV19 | CASQWSGNQPQHF | TGTGCCAGCCAGTGGAGCGGGAATCAGCCCCAGCATTTT
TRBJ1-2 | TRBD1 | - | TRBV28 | CASRSTGNWGYGYTF | TGTGCCAGCAGATCGACAGGGAACTGGGGCTATGGCTACACCTTC
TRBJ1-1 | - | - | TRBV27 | CASSLLGASTEAFF | TGTGCCAGCAGTTTATTAGGGGCCAGCACTGAAGCTTTCTTT
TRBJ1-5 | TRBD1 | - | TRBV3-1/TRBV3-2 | CASSHGQGWFNQPQHF | TGTGCCAGCAGCCATGGACAGGGATGGTTCAATCAGCCCCAGCATTTT
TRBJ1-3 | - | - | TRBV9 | CASSVEDFTGDTIYF | TGTGCCAGCAGCGTAGAGGATTTTACTGGAGACACCATATATTTT